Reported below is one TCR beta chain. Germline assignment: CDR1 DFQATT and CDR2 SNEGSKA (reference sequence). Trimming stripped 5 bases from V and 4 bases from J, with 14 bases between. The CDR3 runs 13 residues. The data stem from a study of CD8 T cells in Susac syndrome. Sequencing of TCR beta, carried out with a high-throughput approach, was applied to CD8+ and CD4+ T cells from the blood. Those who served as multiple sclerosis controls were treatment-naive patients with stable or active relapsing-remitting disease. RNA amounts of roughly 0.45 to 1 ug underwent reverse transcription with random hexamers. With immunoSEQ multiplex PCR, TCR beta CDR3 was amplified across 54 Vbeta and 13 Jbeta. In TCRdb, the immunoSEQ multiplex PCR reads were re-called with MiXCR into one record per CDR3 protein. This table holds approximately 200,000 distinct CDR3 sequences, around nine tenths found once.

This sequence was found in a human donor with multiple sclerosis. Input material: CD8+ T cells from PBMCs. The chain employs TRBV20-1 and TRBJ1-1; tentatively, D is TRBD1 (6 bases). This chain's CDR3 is CSAFAGDVTEAFF. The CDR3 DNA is TGCAGTGCTTTCGCAGGGGATGTCACTGAAGCTTTCTTT.